What follows describes a single T cell receptor beta chain. This sample stems from a study of blood T cell repertoires in COVID-19. Study-level background: T cells, B-cell-depleted T cells, or PBMCs provided the cDNA or gDNA that served as material.

Original analysis: Amplifying reference gene primers gave estimates of nucleated cell counts. Measured with immunoSEQ multiplex PCR; TCRdb has only the in-frame clones, and not every one. The DNA gave D and trimming, while V, J and clone size come from that table. This table holds approximately 94,000 clones, 80% to 90% found once. The junction had 7 bases not matched to a gene; V was cut back by 6 bases and J by 2 bases. Germline values: CDR1 SGHAT, CDR2 FQNNGV. The CDR3 length is 15 residues. The source of this sequence is a human donor in a cohort sampled during active COVID-19. Sequencing input: peripheral blood. This chain links TRBV11-2 with TRBJ2-1; 7 bases align to TRBD1. CDR3 sequence: CASSSTGFPYNEQFF. The CDR3 bases are TGTGCCAGCAGTTCGACAGGGTTCCCCTACAATGAGCAGTTCTTC.